These 26 T cell receptor beta chains were sequenced from one sample in a study of CD8+ T cells in alopecia areata. It was cDNA, reverse transcribed from extracted RNA, that served as the sequencing template. Clones were sequenced by immunoSEQ multiplex PCR, and TCRdb holds only the in-frame ones, with some missing. The repertoire holds roughly 150,000 clones, with about 54% as singletons. The sample comprised CD4+ T cells sorted from blood. The receptors here all came from a human donor in good health.

This clone was detected once. The chain joins TRBV4-2 to TRBJ2-1, with TRBD2 matching 8 bases. Germline V gene lookup returns CDR1 LGHNA and CDR2 YNFKEQ. This CDR3 region has 16 residues. Losses at the gene ends were 0 bases for V and 4 bases for J; bases not matched to a gene: 5. The CDR3 sequence is CASSQELADPYNEQFF. DNA for the CDR3: TGTGCCAGCAGCCAAGAACTAGCGGACCCATACAATGAGCAGTTCTTC.

The chain has TRBV2 and TRBJ2-7, with D perhaps matching TRBD1 or TRBD2 (5 bases each). V was shortened by 2 bases and J by 1 base, with 9 bases between the two germline ends. Germline CDR1 is SNHLY and CDR2 is FYNNEI. This CDR3 is 14 amino acids long. CDR3 loop: CASSERGASYEQYF. As DNA, the CDR3 is TGTGCCAGCAGTGAAAGAGGGGCGTCCTACGAGCAGTACTTC.

The chain links TRBV7-9 to TRBJ1-5; 9 nucleotides agree with TRBD1. The V gene's germline CDR1 is SEHNR and CDR2 FQNEAQ (reference sequence). The CDR3 consists of 16 residues. V lost 2 bases to trimming and J lost 3 bases; unmatched junction nucleotides: 5. The CDR3 here is CASSLIGTGNNQPQHF. The CDR3 DNA is TGTGCCAGCAGCTTAATCGGGACAGGGAACAATCAGCCCCAGCATTTT.

Concerning this clone itself: Other DNA sequences within the sample encode an identical CDR3. The chain links TRBV5-1 to TRBJ2-1, with D possibly being TRBD2 (5 bases). The ends were cut back, 4 bases at V and 4 bases at J, with 9 bases in the middle. CDR1 and CDR2 from the germline V gene are SGHRS and YFSETQ. The CDR3 length is 13 residues. In DNA form, the CDR3 reads TGCGCCAGCAGCCCGGACTCGTACAATGAGCAGTTCTTC. The encoded protein is CASSPDSYNEQFF. Filled out from reference TRBV5-1 and TRBJ2-1, the complete variable domain reads KAGVTQTPRYLIKTRGQQVTLSCSPISGHRSVSWYQQTPGQGLQFLFEYFSETQRNKGNFPGRFSGRQFSNSRSEMNVSTLELGDSALYLCASSPDSYNEQFFGPGTRLTVL.

This clone was seen more than once but under ten times. The rearrangement joins TRBV6-6 to TRBJ2-7; 9 nucleotides align to TRBD1. Losses at the gene ends were 5 bases for V and 2 bases for J; bases not matched to a gene: 4. The germline V gene encodes CDR1 MNHNY and CDR2 SVGAGI (reference sequence). There are 14 residues in the CDR3. The CDR3 DNA reads TGTGCCAGCAGTACAGGGGGCGCCGCCTACGAGCAGTACTTC. Amino acid sequence: CASSTGGAAYEQYF.

This clone was seen more than once but under ten times. The V gene is TRBV7-9, the J gene TRBJ2-1; TRBD2 agrees at 9 bases. Germline V gene data show CDR1 as SEHNR and CDR2 as FQNEAQ (reference sequence). The CDR3 is 14 residues long. After removal of 1 base from V and 7 bases from J, the junction contained 2 bases not matched to a gene. CDR3 in DNA: TGTGCCAGCAGCTTAGAGGCGGGAGGGAATGAGCAGTTCTTC. Encoded protein: CASSLEAGGNEQFF.

This chain uses TRBV7-9 with TRBJ2-1; D is unclear. Looked up from germline, CDR1 is SEHNR and CDR2 is FQNEAQ (reference sequence). V shed 1 base and J shed 10 bases, with 14 bases lying between them. This CDR3 region has 14 residues. The CDR3 sequence: CASSLDKHRTEQFF. The CDR3 DNA sequence: TGTGCCAGCAGCTTAGACAAACACCGAACCGAGCAGTTCTTC.

This clone has just a few counts. The chain has TRBV5-4 and TRBJ2-2; TRBD2 aligns across 10 bases. The V gene end was trimmed by 4 bases and the J gene end by 5 bases; junction bases not matched to a gene: 8. The CDR3 length is 16 residues. CDR1 SGHNT and CDR2 YYREEE come from the germline V gene (reference sequence). The CDR3 nucleotides read TGTGCCAGCAGCCCGAGCGGGAGGGCCAGAACCGGGGAGCTGTTTTTT. It yields the protein CASSPSGRARTGELFF. The whole variable domain, remainder taken from reference TRBV5-4 and TRBJ2-2, is ETGVTQSPTHLIKTRGQQVTLRCSSQSGHNTVSWYQQALGQGPQFIFQYYREEENGRGNFPPRFSGLQFPNYSSELNVNALELDDSALYLCASSPSGRARTGELFFGEGSRLTVL.

This chain joins TRBV5-1 and TRBJ2-7; the match to TRBD1 covers 7 bases. Germline V lookup: CDR1 SGHRS, CDR2 YFSETQ. The CDR3 length is 14 residues. V lost 3 bases and J lost 3; bases outside the gene matches: 6. CDR3 loop: CASSSGTEIYEQYF. Written as DNA, the CDR3 is TGCGCCAGCAGCTCCGGGACAGAAATCTACGAGCAGTACTTC.

The table lists this clone with a few counts. The chain has TRBV11-2 and TRBJ1-1; the D is unclear. The CDR3 spans 12 residues. Trimming cost V 11 bases and J 5 bases, with 15 bases left between them. Germline CDR1 is SGHAT and CDR2 is FQNNGV. CDR3 in amino acids: CALASWGTEAFF. The CDR3 DNA reads as TGTGCCCTTGCTAGCTGGGGAACTGAAGCTTTCTTT. The complete variable domain, with remaining parts taken from reference TRBV11-2 and TRBJ1-1, reads EAGVAQSPRYKIIEKRQSVAFWCNPISGHATLYWYQQILGQGPKLLIQFQNNGVVDDSQLPKDRFSAERLKGVDSTLKIQPAKLEDSAVYLCALASWGTEAFFGQGTRLTVV.

The V call is TRBV28, the J call TRBJ2-5, with D tentatively TRBD1 (5 bases). In germline, CDR1 is MDHEN, CDR2 SYDVKM. The V end lost 3 bases, the J end lost 5 bases, and 10 bases lay between the germline ends. There are 13 residues in the CDR3. The CDR3 reads CASSFQGRETQYF. CDR3 in DNA: TGTGCCAGCAGTTTTCAGGGTAGGGAGACCCAGTACTTC.

The chain carries TRBV29-1 and TRBJ2-7, with a tentative D call TRBD1 (5 bases). CDR3 length equals 12 residues. The germline V gene has CDR1 SQVTM and CDR2 ANQGSEA. Trimming removed 7 bases from V and 3 bases from J, with 13 bases in between. CDR3 coding DNA: TGCAGCGGTAGGGGTCGCGACTACGAGCAGTACTTC. Residues: CSGRGRDYEQYF.

The chain has TRBV7-9 and TRBJ1-2, with a tentative D call TRBD1 (5 bases). The germline V gene has CDR1 SEHNR and CDR2 FQNEAQ (reference sequence). CDR3 length equals 14 residues. Deletions cut 5 bases from V and 5 bases from J, with 15 bases between. The DNA of the CDR3 is TGTGCCAGCAGCAAACTAGGAGGGGATTATGGCTACACCTTC. It codes for CASSKLGGDYGYTF. The full variable domain, rest sourced from reference TRBV7-9 and TRBJ1-2, is DTGVSQNPRHKITKRGQNVTFRCDPISEHNRLYWYRQTLGQGPEFLTYFQNEAQLEKSRLLSDRFSAERPKGSFSTLEIQRTEQGDSAMYLCASSKLGGDYGYTFGSGTRLTVV.

The chain combines TRBV4-1 with TRBJ2-4; the match to TRBD1 covers 9 bases. The CDR3 spans 21 residues. Unmatched junction bases numbered 17, after V lost 0 bases and J lost 2 bases. The germline CDR1 and CDR2 sequences are MGHRA and YSYEKL. The CDR3 region is CASSQEPQTGGYEASKNIQYF. DNA of the CDR3: TGCGCCAGCAGCCAAGAACCCCAGACAGGGGGTTATGAAGCGTCCAAAAACATTCAGTACTTC.

This clone was recorded a few times. V and J are TRBV6-5 and TRBJ1-1; D gene unclear. This CDR3 has 12 residues. V lost 5 bases and J 11 bases, leaving 15 bases between the germline ends. The germline V gene encodes CDR1 MNHEY and CDR2 SVGAGI. Here the CDR3 reads CASSTSGIKAFF. CDR3 nucleotides: TGTGCCAGCAGTACCTCGGGGATAAAGGCTTTCTTT.

This chain links TRBV29-1 with TRBJ2-7; D is unresolved. Trimming stripped 7 bases from V and 3 bases from J, with 10 bases between. This CDR3 has 11 residues. Germline V gene lookup returns CDR1 SQVTM and CDR2 ANQGSEA. The CDR3 region is CSADTNYEQYF. CDR3 DNA: TGCAGCGCCGACACCAACTACGAGCAGTACTTC.

This clone was picked up one time. The V and J genes are TRBV10-2 and TRBJ2-5; the D call may be TRBD1 or TRBD2 (5 bases each). Germline V gives CDR1 WSHSY, CDR2 SAAADI. This CDR3 has 13 amino acids. Trimming left V 7 bases short and J 10 bases short, with 19 bases between. CDR3 region: CASTIEWGIGQYF. DNA of the CDR3: TGCGCCAGCACGATTGAGTGGGGGATTGGCCAGTACTTC.

The V call is TRBV7-9, the J call TRBJ2-5; 9 nucleotides align to TRBD1. The V segment lost 4 bases and the J segment 5 bases; nucleotides outside the gene matches: 8. The CDR3 is made up of 15 amino acids. Germline values: CDR1 SEHNR, CDR2 FQNEAQ (reference sequence). In DNA, the CDR3 is TGTGCCAGCAGCTCTCGGGGACAGGGACGGGAGACCCAGTACTTC. Translating gives CASSSRGQGRETQYF.

This chain connects TRBV2 to TRBJ2-1; D gene ambiguous. Deletions cut 2 bases from V and 5 bases from J, with 7 bases between. Germline CDR1 and CDR2: SNHLY and FYNNEI. The CDR3 extends over 13 amino acids. CDR3 amino acids: CASSENSHNEQFF. The CDR3 nucleotides read TGTGCCAGCAGTGAAAACAGCCACAATGAGCAGTTCTTC.

The chain carries TRBV2 and TRBJ2-7; 7 bases line up with TRBD2. Germline CDR1 reads SNHLY; CDR2 reads FYNNEI. With 4 bases clipped from V and 5 bases from J, the junction kept 8 bases outside the gene matches. The CDR3 has 14 amino acids. Here the CDR3 DNA reads TGTGCCAGCAGTGTACTAGCGATTTGGAACGAGCAGTACTTC. Translation: CASSVLAIWNEQYF.

The chain combines TRBV6-5 with TRBJ1-5; unclear D gene. The CDR3 runs 14 residues. CDR1 and CDR2 from the germline V gene are MNHEY and SVGAGI. V was shortened by 0 bases and J by 5 bases, with 8 bases between the two germline ends. The CDR3 DNA follows: TGTGCCAGCAGTTACTCGGGGTGGGATCAGCCCCAGCATTTT. Encoded protein: CASSYSGWDQPQHF.

The chain uses TRBV30 and TRBJ2-3; D tentatively fits TRBD1 or TRBD2 (5 bases each). The CDR3 has 16 residues. V lost 3 bases to trimming and J lost 2 bases, with 18 bases between them. Germline V lookup: CDR1 GTSNPN, CDR2 SVGIG (reference sequence). CDR3 DNA sequence: TGTGCCTGGAGCCGTCTCGGACTGGGGGTCACAGATACGCAGTATTTT. It specifies CAWSRLGLGVTDTQYF.

The chain uses TRBV6-6 and TRBJ1-2; D is ambiguous. The CDR3 extends over 14 amino acids. Germline lookup yields CDR1 MNHNY and CDR2 SVGAGI (reference sequence). Trimming left V 4 bases short and J 7 bases short, with 16 bases between. CDR3 sequence reads: CASSSRGRLGGYTF. CDR3 sequence (DNA): TGTGCCAGCAGTTCGAGAGGGCGCCTAGGTGGCTACACCTTC.

A single count supports this clone. Sequence at one end of the junction differs from germline and may be a read error. The V call is TRBV7-6, the J call TRBJ2-1, with 7 bases lining up with TRBD2. This CDR3 has 18 residues. Germline CDR1 is SGHVS and CDR2 is FNYEAQ. The CDR3 sequence: CASGLEGRESGPNNEQFF. The CDR3 DNA reads as TGTGCCAGCGGCTTAGAGGGGCGGGAGTCGGGTCCTAACAATGAGCAGTTCTTC.

CDR3 in DNA: TGTGCCAGCAGTTACAAGGGCCCATATGGCTACACCTTC. It codes for CASSYKGPYGYTF. V is TRBV6-6 and J is TRBJ1-2, with no clear D. Trimming took off 2 bases at V and 5 bases at J, with 9 bases between the two ends. The length of the CDR3 is 13 residues. Germline lookup yields CDR1 MNHNY and CDR2 SVGAGI (reference sequence).

This chain links TRBV19 with TRBJ2-6; D unresolved. CDR3 length: 15 amino acids. CDR1 and CDR2 (germline): LNHDA, SQIVND (reference sequence). Deletions cut 1 base from V and 2 bases from J, with 6 bases between. CDR3 amino acids: CASSIGYPGANVLTF. For the CDR3, the DNA is TGTGCCAGTAGTATAGGTTATCCTGGGGCCAACGTCCTGACTTTC.